What follows are 21 T cell receptor beta chains derived from one specimen sequenced in a study of blood T cell repertoires in COVID-19. The repertoire was sequenced with immunoSEQ multiplex PCR; TCRdb's copy has only in-frame clones and lacks some. The table has roughly 150,000 clones, around 90% seen once. The sequencing sample was made of peripheral blood. The receptor set was obtained from a human donor in a cohort sampled during active COVID-19.

This chain uses TRBV11-3 with TRBJ2-7; TRBD1 matches 7 bases. The CDR3 covers 14 residues. CDR1 SGHNT and CDR2 YENEEA come from the germline V gene. Germline trimming cut 5 bases from V and 4 bases from J; bases unmatched to any gene: 8. CDR3 nucleotides: TGTGCCAGCAGCACCCCGGGACAGTCATACGAGCAGTACTTC. Translated: CASSTPGQSYEQYF. Using reference TRBV11-3 and TRBJ2-7 for the parts outside the CDR3, the full variable domain is EAGVVQSPRYKIIEKKQPVAFWCNPISGHNTLYWYLQNLGQGPELLIRYENEEAVDDSQLPKDRFSAERLKGVDSTLKIQPAELGDSAVYLCASSTPGQSYEQYFGPGTRLTVT.

This clone was counted a single time. The chain carries TRBV11-3 and TRBJ2-1; 7 nucleotides line up with TRBD2. The CDR3 has 14 residues. V shed 7 bases and J 5 bases; nucleotides not matched to a gene: 8. In germline, CDR1 is SGHNT, CDR2 YENEEA. For the CDR3, the DNA is TGTGCCAGCAACCCCGGGAGGTCCGACAATGAGCAGTTCTTC. It is translated as CASNPGRSDNEQFF.

J is TRBJ2-3 and V is TRBV27, with 12 bases matching TRBD2. Germline CDR1 MNHEY, CDR2 SMNVEV (reference sequence). There are 14 residues in the CDR3. The trim removed 9 bases at V and 2 bases at J, leaving 3 bases unmatched. The CDR3 here is CASTSGGYTDTQYF. The CDR3 DNA reads TGTGCCAGTACTAGCGGGGGGTACACAGATACGCAGTATTTT.

On this clone: In the same sample, other DNA sequences code for this CDR3. The V and J genes are TRBV28 and TRBJ1-1, with a tentative D call TRBD1 (5 bases). The CDR3 is made up of 13 amino acids. V was clipped by 8 bases and J by 1 base, with 11 bases between them. Germline-derived CDR1 and CDR2 are MDHEN and SYDVKM. This chain's CDR3 is CASSLGQNTEAFF. CDR3 nucleotides: TGTGCCAGCTCCCTGGGGCAGAACACTGAAGCTTTCTTT.

The chain is built from TRBV7-8 and TRBJ2-3; the match to TRBD2 covers 7 bases. The CDR3 runs 16 residues. Germline V gives CDR1 SGHVS, CDR2 FQNEAQ. After removal of 4 bases from V and 1 base from J, the junction contained 8 bases not matched to a gene. Here the CDR3 reads CASSSGLVDGTDTQYF. The CDR3 coding sequence is TGTGCCAGCAGCTCCGGACTAGTAGATGGCACAGATACGCAGTATTTT.

The chain links TRBV5-6 to TRBJ2-7; 9 nucleotides match TRBD2. Looked up from germline, CDR1 is SGHDT and CDR2 is YYEEEE. Germline trimming cut 3 bases from V and 6 bases from J; bases unmatched to any gene: 7. There are 14 residues in the CDR3. For the CDR3, the DNA is TGTGCCAGCAGCTGGACCGGGACTAGCAGCGAGCAGTACTTC. This translates into CASSWTGTSSEQYF.

The chain links TRBV29-1 to TRBJ1-1, with a tentative D call TRBD1 (5 bases). The CDR3 is 12 amino acids. CDR1 is SQVTM, CDR2 ANQGSEA, per germline. V was pared by 5 bases and J by 4 bases, with 11 bases between. CDR3 nucleotide sequence: TGCAGCGTTCGCAGGGAAGGCACTGAAGCTTTCTTT. It is translated as CSVRREGTEAFF.

The count of this clone is one. The J gene is TRBJ2-4, the V gene TRBV28; possible D gene TRBD1, 6 bases. The CDR3 extends over 15 amino acids. Germline V CDR1 and CDR2: MDHEN, SYDVKM. The V and J ends lost 3 bases and 4 bases respectively, with 13 bases between them. CDR3 residues: CASSFQGPKKNIQYF. CDR3 nucleotide sequence: TGTGCCAGCAGTTTCCAGGGGCCTAAAAAAAACATTCAGTACTTC.

Here the CDR3 reads CASSPRGGASQSYTDTQYF. The CDR3 DNA is TGTGCCAGCAGCCCACGGGGGGGCGCTTCGCAGTCCTACACAGATACGCAGTATTTT. The chain links TRBV9 to TRBJ2-3, with 8 bases matching TRBD2. The V gene end was trimmed by 4 bases and the J gene end by 2 bases; junction bases not matched to a gene: 18. The germline V gene has CDR1 SGDLS and CDR2 YYNGEE. The CDR3 runs to 19 residues.

The chain combines TRBV5-1 with TRBJ1-6, with D hard to call. Germline-derived CDR1 and CDR2 are SGHRS and YFSETQ. CDR3 length: 16 amino acids. V lost 0 bases, J lost 0 bases, and 7 bases lay in between. The CDR3 DNA reads TGCGCCAGCAGCTTGGGTGGGAGCTCCTATAATTCACCCCTCCACTTT. This gives the protein CASSLGGSSYNSPLHF.

The chain couples TRBV7-2 to TRBJ1-2; no definite D call. Trimming removed 4 bases from V and 4 bases from J, with 7 bases in between. In germline, CDR1 is SGHTA, CDR2 FQGNSA. The length of the CDR3 is 12 residues. The CDR3 DNA reads TGTGCCAGCAGCTCGGCGGGCTATGGCTACACCTTC. It specifies CASSSAGYGYTF.

The CDR3 reads CASSLHPGTSGSYEQYF. CDR3 in DNA: TGTGCCAGCAGCCTACACCCCGGGACTAGCGGGTCATACGAGCAGTACTTC. The V call is TRBV11-2, the J call TRBJ2-7, with 12 bases aligning to TRBD2. CDR3 length equals 17 residues. V trimming: 5 bases; J trimming: 4 bases; junction bases outside the gene matches: 12. CDR1 is SGHAT, CDR2 FQNNGV, per germline.

V and J are TRBV29-1 and TRBJ1-5, with TRBD1 matching 7 bases. This CDR3 contains 14 residues. In germline, CDR1 is SQVTM, CDR2 ANQGSEA. The CDR3 sequence: CSHLGAGGSQPQHF. CDR3 DNA sequence: TGCAGTCATCTGGGTGCAGGGGGAAGTCAGCCCCAGCATTTT.

The chain links TRBV5-1 to TRBJ2-1, with D possibly being TRBD1 (6 bases). With 0 bases removed from V and 1 base from J, the gap between germline ends came to 8 bases. Looked up from germline, CDR1 is SGHRS and CDR2 is YFSETQ. The CDR3 is made up of 15 amino acids. CDR3 coding DNA: TGCGCCAGCAGCTTGGCACAGGGTTCCTACAATGAGCAGTTCTTC. Amino acid sequence: CASSLAQGSYNEQFF.

The chain has TRBV7-2 and TRBJ2-3; 12 positions agree with TRBD2. J lost 5 bases, V lost 3 bases, and 0 bases had no gene match. The CDR3 contains 14 residues. Germline CDR1 is SGHTA and CDR2 is FQGNSA. The CDR3 region is CASSLGLAGDTQYF. The CDR3 DNA is TGTGCCAGCAGCTTGGGACTAGCGGGAGATACGCAGTATTTT.

The chain is built from TRBV27 and TRBJ1-2, with 9 bases fitting TRBD1. This CDR3 is 15 amino acids long. Germline CDR1 reads MNHEY; CDR2 reads SMNVEV (reference sequence). V shed 8 bases, J shed 3 bases, and the junction held 10 bases outside the gene matches. The CDR3 sequence is CASSPMTGGYYGYTF. The CDR3 DNA reads TGTGCCAGCTCCCCCATGACAGGGGGATACTATGGCTACACCTTC.

The chain employs TRBV7-3 and TRBJ2-7, with 11 bases aligning to TRBD2. CDR1 is SGHTA, CDR2 FQGTGA, per germline. The length of the CDR3 is 14 residues. After removal of 5 bases from V and 7 bases from J, the junction contained 7 bases not matched to a gene. The DNA of the CDR3 is TGTGCCAGCAGCCTTACTAGCGGGGGAGAGGAGCAGTACTTC. It is translated as CASSLTSGGEEQYF.

A few counts support this clone. The CDR3 protein is CASSDGNRGSYGYTF. The CDR3 nucleotides read TGTGCCAGCAGTGATGGGAACAGGGGCAGCTATGGCTACACCTTC. J is TRBJ1-2 and V is TRBV25-1; TRBD1 matches at 7 bases. V was clipped by 3 bases and J by 4 bases; unmatched bases: 8. The CDR3 is 15 residues long. CDR1 and CDR2 (germline): MGHDK, SYGVNS.

This chain connects TRBV7-8 to TRBJ2-7, with a possible D match to TRBD1 (6 bases). V was trimmed by 1 base and J by 0 bases, leaving 13 bases between them. This CDR3 region has 16 residues. The germline gives CDR1 SGHVS, CDR2 FQNEAQ. CDR3 DNA: TGTGCCAGCAGCTTAGTTAACAGGGAGAGCTCCTACGAGCAGTACTTC. Its translation is CASSLVNRESSYEQYF.

The chain has TRBV3-1 (or the pseudogene TRBV3-2) and TRBJ2-7, with TRBD2 matching over 7 bases. V shed 1 base, J shed 7 bases, and the junction held 13 bases outside the gene matches. Per the germline V gene, CDR1 is LGHDT and CDR2 is YNNKEL (reference sequence). The CDR3 runs to 16 residues. For the CDR3, the DNA is TGTGCCAGCAGCCAAGTGCTAGCGGAGAGGGGCCCAGAGCAGTACTTC. Residues: CASSQVLAERGPEQYF.

The CDR3 DNA reads TGTGCCAGTCGATCCACAGGGGGGTTATATGGCTACACCTTC. Amino acid sequence: CASRSTGGLYGYTF. This chain connects TRBV28 to TRBJ1-2; 8 bases agree with TRBD1. This CDR3 has 14 amino acids. Looked up from germline, CDR1 is MDHEN and CDR2 is SYDVKM. With 9 bases clipped from V and 5 bases from J, the junction kept 11 bases outside the gene matches.